Only one count was recorded for the clone carrying this TCR beta chain. This CDR3 has 19 residues. The data are from a study of blood T cell repertoires in COVID-19. Study overall: The samples span acute and convalescent COVID-19 from the United States, Italy and Spain. Nucleic acid was either cDNA or gDNA, and it came from T cells, B-cell-depleted T cells, or PBMCs.

Per the study methods: It was from reference gene primer amplification that nucleated cell counts were estimated. Sequenced by immunoSEQ multiplex PCR; TCRdb stores in-frame clones only, minus some. D and trimming come from the DNA, and the V and J calls and clone size come from that table. The sample has around 40,000 clones; approximately 85% are singletons. The J gene is TRBJ1-6, the V gene TRBV21-1; the table gives TRBD1 as D, unverified against the DNA. TRBV21-1 is reported as a pseudogene. This receptor was taken from a human donor in a cohort sampled during active COVID-19. Sequenced input: peripheral blood. In DNA form, the CDR3 reads TGTGCCAGCAGCAAAAGATCCTTGGACAGGGGGGATCGGGATTCACCCCTCCACTTT. Residues: CASSKRSLDRGDRDSPLHF.